These 28 T cell receptor beta chains came from one sample sequenced in a study of Ad26.COV2.S vaccination and SARS-CoV-2 variants. Treatment of the sample: approximately 18 received Ad26.COV2.S at low or high dose, single or two shots; about 5 received placebo; per-sample allocation not given. The investigators took samples on day 63 after the first vaccine or placebo injection. Sequencing was performed with immunoSEQ multiplex PCR; in TCRdb, only in-frame clones are kept and a portion is missing. This sample has around 340,000 clones, with roughly 90% found just once. Sequencing used peripheral blood, obtained in a trial of Ad26.COV2.S vaccine versus placebo. The receptors were gathered from a person aged 18-60 years who received the Ad26.COV2.S COVID-19 vaccine or a placebo.

The V and J genes are TRBV7-2 and TRBJ2-7; the match to TRBD2 covers 8 bases. This CDR3 has 15 amino acids. V lost 2 bases, J lost 3 bases, and 6 bases stayed unmatched. Per the germline V gene, CDR1 is SGHTA and CDR2 is FQGNSA. The CDR3 DNA follows: TGTGCCAGCAGCTTACAGGCGGGAGGATACTACGAGCAGTACTTC. Translation: CASSLQAGGYYEQYF.

The chain couples TRBV5-1 to TRBJ1-2, with TRBD1 matching 9 bases. The CDR3 contains 15 residues. The germline gives CDR1 SGHRS, CDR2 YFSETQ. Losses at the gene ends were 1 base for V and 1 base for J; bases not matched to a gene: 2. CDR3 sequence reads: CASSLQTGGNYGYTF. As DNA, the CDR3 is TGCGCCAGCAGCTTGCAGACAGGGGGTAACTATGGCTACACCTTC. Full variable domain (outside the CDR3, taken from reference TRBV5-1 and TRBJ1-2): KAGVTQTPRYLIKTRGQQVTLSCSPISGHRSVSWYQQTPGQGLQFLFEYFSETQRNKGNFPGRFSGRQFSNSRSEMNVSTLELGDSALYLCASSLQTGGNYGYTFGSGTRLTVV.

The gene calls are TRBV10-1 and TRBJ2-1; 9 nucleotides line up with TRBD1. Germline V CDR1 and CDR2: WNHNN, SYGVQD (reference sequence). This CDR3 is 20 amino acids long. Losses at the gene ends were 2 bases for V and 2 bases for J; bases not matched to a gene: 16. CDR3 coding DNA: TGCGCCAGCAGTGAGCCCCCAGCGGGACAGGGTAGGGGTCCCTACAATGAGCAGTTCTTC. Translating gives CASSEPPAGQGRGPYNEQFF.

V usage is TRBV9 and J usage is TRBJ2-2; TRBD1 matches at 7 bases. Germline loops: CDR1 SGDLS, CDR2 YYNGEE. The V gene end was trimmed by 4 bases and the J gene end by 3 bases; junction bases not matched to a gene: 9. This CDR3 is built from 16 residues. Here the CDR3 DNA reads TGTGCCAGCAGCAACCGGCAGGGGGTGGACACCGGGGAGCTGTTTTTT. It specifies CASSNRQGVDTGELFF.

This clone appeared many times. The V gene is TRBV4-2, the J gene TRBJ2-7; 9 bases are shared with TRBD1. This CDR3 spans 16 amino acids. The germline CDR1 and CDR2 sequences are LGHNA and YNFKEQ. V was clipped by 0 bases and J by 4 bases; unmatched bases: 7. The CDR3 DNA reads as TGTGCCAGCAGCCAAGATTGGGGACAGGGATCTTACGAGCAGTACTTC. Its translation is CASSQDWGQGSYEQYF.

The rearrangement uses TRBV7-2 and TRBJ2-1; 13 positions agree with TRBD2. Per the germline V gene, CDR1 is SGHTA and CDR2 is FQGNSA. J was trimmed by 6 bases and V by 1 base; bases with no gene match: 9. The CDR3 is 18 residues long. CDR3 sequence: CASSLGTSGRASVNEQFF. CDR3 nucleotide sequence: TGTGCCAGCAGCTTAGGGACTAGCGGGAGAGCCAGCGTCAATGAGCAGTTCTTC.

The rearrangement uses TRBV6-5 and TRBJ1-1; D gene ambiguous. The CDR3 contains 16 residues. Germline-derived CDR1 and CDR2 are MNHEY and SVGAGI. V lost 4 bases to trimming and J lost 1 base, with 16 bases between them. The CDR3 loop is CASSSRLLPGNTEAFF. Here the CDR3 DNA reads TGTGCCAGCAGTTCTCGACTCTTACCAGGGAACACTGAAGCTTTCTTT.

This clone showed up just once. Written as DNA, the CDR3 is TGTGCCAGCAGCCCGGGACACATGAACACTGAAGCTTTCTTT. Its protein is CASSPGHMNTEAFF. The chain links TRBV7-2 to TRBJ1-1; D may be TRBD1 (6 bases). Trimming removed 5 bases from V and 0 bases from J, with 10 bases in between. Germline V gives CDR1 SGHTA, CDR2 FQGNSA. The CDR3 contains 14 residues.

This chain joins TRBV11-2 and TRBJ1-2, with D unresolved. Germline CDR1 SGHAT, CDR2 FQNNGV. V lost 1 base and J lost 5, with 14 bases in between. The CDR3 has 15 amino acids. The CDR3 DNA reads as TGTGCCAGCAGCTTAGCCGTTTCATCGATGTATGGCTACACCTTC. This translates into CASSLAVSSMYGYTF.

The chain carries TRBV5-1 and TRBJ2-1; 10 bases agree with TRBD1. Germline values: CDR1 SGHRS, CDR2 YFSETQ. Trimming took 2 bases from V and 7 from J; bases not matched to a gene: 6. The CDR3 has 15 residues. The DNA of the CDR3 is TGCGCCAGCAGCTTACGGACAGGGGGTATGAATGAGCAGTTCTTC. Amino acids: CASSLRTGGMNEQFF. Looking up the rest from reference TRBV5-1 and TRBJ2-1 gives the full variable domain: KAGVTQTPRYLIKTRGQQVTLSCSPISGHRSVSWYQQTPGQGLQFLFEYFSETQRNKGNFPGRFSGRQFSNSRSEMNVSTLELGDSALYLCASSLRTGGMNEQFFGPGTRLTVL.

The chain couples TRBV29-1 to TRBJ1-4; 8 positions agree with TRBD1. Unmatched junction bases numbered 6, after V lost 7 bases and J lost 5 bases. The germline CDR1 and CDR2 sequences are SQVTM and ANQGSEA. CDR3 size: 13 residues. In DNA, the CDR3 is TGCAGCGCCAAACAGGGGGTGAATGAAAAACTGTTTTTT. It encodes CSAKQGVNEKLFF.

In its sample, this clone was seen once. The V gene is TRBV5-1, the J gene TRBJ1-4, with D perhaps matching TRBD1 (5 bases). The CDR3 totals 13 residues. The V end was cut by 5 bases, the J end by 5 bases, with 10 bases between. Germline-derived CDR1 and CDR2 are SGHRS and YFSETQ. The CDR3 loop reads CASRGGLNEKLFF. The CDR3 region has the DNA TGCGCCAGCAGGGGGGGTTTGAATGAAAAACTGTTTTTT.

The chain combines TRBV2 with TRBJ2-7, with D possibly TRBD2 on 7 matching bases. The CDR3 runs to 14 residues. The germline gives CDR1 SNHLY, CDR2 FYNNEI. Trimming removed 7 bases at V and 2 bases at J, with 15 bases between. The CDR3 loop reads CASKGGAGTYEQYF. The CDR3 DNA follows: TGTGCCAGCAAGGGGGGGGCAGGGACCTACGAGCAGTACTTC.

CDR3: CASSEGNNEKLFF. The CDR3 DNA sequence: TGTGCCAGCAGTGAAGGAAACAATGAAAAACTGTTTTTT. The chain recombines TRBV6-1 with TRBJ1-4; D gene ambiguous. V was shortened by 1 base and J by 5 bases, with 5 bases between the two germline ends. CDR3 length: 13 residues. Germline V lookup: CDR1 MNHNS, CDR2 SASEGT.

The chain has TRBV18 and TRBJ2-5; 14 nucleotides match TRBD2. The junction had 9 bases not matched to a gene; V was cut back by 8 bases and J by 7 bases. The germline CDR1 and CDR2 sequences are KGHSH and LQKENI. This CDR3 has 15 amino acids. CDR3 protein: CASTGLAGAVGTQYF. In DNA, the CDR3 is TGTGCCAGCACGGGACTAGCGGGAGCTGTTGGGACCCAGTACTTC.

This clone came up once. This chain connects TRBV28 to TRBJ1-2; the match to TRBD1 covers 9 bases. CDR3 size: 17 residues. Germline values: CDR1 MDHEN, CDR2 SYDVKM. V shed 5 bases, J shed 0 bases, and the junction held 10 bases outside the gene matches. CDR3 protein: CASSPHSGTGTNYGYTF. The CDR3 region has the DNA TGTGCCAGCAGTCCGCATTCCGGGACAGGGACTAACTATGGCTACACCTTC.

V and J are TRBV5-6 and TRBJ1-2; 8 bases align to TRBD1. The V gene end was trimmed by 1 base and the J gene end by 5 bases; junction bases not matched to a gene: 10. Per the germline V gene, CDR1 is SGHDT and CDR2 is YYEEEE. The CDR3 loop spans 16 amino acids. The CDR3 sequence is CASSLNLAGGRYGYTF. The CDR3 bases are TGTGCCAGCAGCTTGAACTTGGCAGGGGGCAGATATGGCTACACCTTC.

The J gene is TRBJ2-1, the V gene TRBV5-1; D not certain. CDR1 and CDR2 from the germline V gene are SGHRS and YFSETQ. The CDR3 totals 15 residues. V was trimmed by 0 bases and J by 4 bases, leaving 11 bases between them. The CDR3 DNA reads as TGCGCCAGCAGCTTGGACGGCAGGAGTTACAATGAGCAGTTCTTC. Encoded protein: CASSLDGRSYNEQFF.

Comment on this clone: Additional DNA sequences in this sample encode the identical CDR3. V is TRBV9 and J is TRBJ2-2, with unresolved D. Germline CDR1 and CDR2: SGDLS and YYNGEE. The V end lost 0 bases, the J end lost 4 bases, and 4 bases lay between the germline ends. The CDR3 is made up of 13 amino acids. CDR3 sequence: CASSVEGTGELFF. The CDR3 coding sequence is TGTGCCAGCAGCGTAGAGGGCACCGGGGAGCTGTTTTTT.

The chain has TRBV30 and TRBJ1-5; 9 nucleotides align to TRBD1. The CDR3 extends over 14 amino acids. Germline loops: CDR1 GTSNPN, CDR2 SVGIG (reference sequence). The V and J ends lost 7 bases and 3 bases, in that order; junction bases with no gene match: 7. Here the CDR3 reads CAFCGQGYNQPQHF. CDR3 in DNA: TGTGCCTTCTGTGGACAGGGGTACAATCAGCCCCAGCATTTT.

This clone was counted at least ten times. This rearrangement joins TRBV28 to TRBJ1-1; TRBD1 might be the D (5 bases). The germline CDR1 and CDR2 sequences are MDHEN and SYDVKM. V was cut by 6 bases and J by 0 bases, with 17 bases left in between. This CDR3 is 16 amino acids long. CDR3 loop: CASSVDSGRMNTEAFF. CDR3 in DNA: TGTGCCAGCAGCGTAGACTCGGGACGGATGAACACTGAAGCTTTCTTT.

The V gene is TRBV7-2, the J gene TRBJ1-4, with a tentative D call TRBD1 (6 bases). Germline-derived CDR1 and CDR2 are SGHTA and FQGNSA. Trimming shortened V by 2 bases and J by 6 bases, and 13 bases separated the two germline ends. The CDR3 sequence is 15 residues long. The chain's CDR3 is CASSLNRAFDEKLFF. CDR3 in DNA: TGTGCCAGCAGCTTAAACAGGGCTTTCGATGAAAAACTGTTTTTT.

The genes are TRBV11-3 and TRBJ2-3; TRBD1 is a possible D gene (5 bases). The CDR3 loop spans 14 amino acids. With 1 base removed from V and 3 bases from J, the gap between germline ends came to 8 bases. Germline CDR1 SGHNT, CDR2 YENEEA. CDR3 protein: CASSLGGATDTQYF. In DNA, the CDR3 is TGTGCCAGCAGCTTAGGGGGCGCGACAGATACGCAGTATTTT. Based on the CDR3 plus reference TRBV11-3 and TRBJ2-3, the full variable domain is EAGVVQSPRYKIIEKKQPVAFWCNPISGHNTLYWYLQNLGQGPELLIRYENEEAVDDSQLPKDRFSAERLKGVDSTLKIQPAELGDSAVYLCASSLGGATDTQYFGPGTRLTVL.

The chain combines TRBV7-9 with TRBJ2-1, with D unresolved. Trimming took off 2 bases at V and 9 bases at J, with 20 bases between the two ends. This CDR3 contains 16 residues. The germline V gene encodes CDR1 SEHNR and CDR2 FQNEAQ (reference sequence). In DNA form, the CDR3 reads TGTGCCAGCAGCTTAAATGGTGAGTCTCCCCCAGCTGAGCAGTTCTTC. Its protein product is CASSLNGESPPAEQFF.

The V call is TRBV14, the J call TRBJ1-6; D gene ambiguous. Germline V lookup: CDR1 SGHDN, CDR2 FVKESK. V was cut by 3 bases and J by 12 bases, with 6 bases left in between. The CDR3 sequence is 11 residues long. DNA for the CDR3: TGTGCCAGCAGCCAGATGGGACCCCTCCACTTT. Translation gives CASSQMGPLHF.

The chain carries TRBV15 and TRBJ1-3, with D uncertain. Germline assignment: CDR1 LNHNV and CDR2 YYDKDF (reference sequence). CDR3 size: 15 residues. V was cut by 5 bases and J by 4 bases, with 15 bases left in between. Here the CDR3 DNA reads TGTGCCACCAGCGGGAGCTACCTGGCCGGAAACACCATATATTTT. Translating gives CATSGSYLAGNTIYF.

The chain couples TRBV10-3 to TRBJ2-1; D perhaps matches TRBD1 (6 bases). The V gene lost 4 bases and the J gene lost 2 bases, with 12 bases spanning the gap. The length of the CDR3 is 15 residues. Germline V gene data show CDR1 as ENHRY and CDR2 as SYGVKD. CDR3 in DNA: TGTGCCATCAGTGGGACAGCTAGCCCCTACAATGAGCAGTTCTTC. Encoded protein: CAISGTASPYNEQFF.

The gene calls are TRBV19 and TRBJ2-2; D tentatively fits TRBD1 or TRBD2 (5 bases each). Trimming took 8 bases from V and 0 from J, leaving 10 bases between them. The germline V gene encodes CDR1 LNHDA and CDR2 SQIVND (reference sequence). The CDR3 totals 14 residues. The CDR3: CASLGRSNTGELFF. For the CDR3, the DNA is TGTGCCAGTTTGGGACGGTCGAACACCGGGGAGCTGTTTTTT.